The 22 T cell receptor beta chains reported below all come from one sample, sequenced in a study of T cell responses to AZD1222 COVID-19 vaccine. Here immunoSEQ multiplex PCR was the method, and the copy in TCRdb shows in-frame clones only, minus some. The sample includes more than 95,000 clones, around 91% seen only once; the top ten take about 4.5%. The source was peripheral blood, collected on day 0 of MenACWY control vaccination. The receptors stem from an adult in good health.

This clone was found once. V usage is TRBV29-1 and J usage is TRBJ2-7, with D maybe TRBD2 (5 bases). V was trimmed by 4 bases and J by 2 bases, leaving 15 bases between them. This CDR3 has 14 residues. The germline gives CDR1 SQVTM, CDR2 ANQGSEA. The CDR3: CSVGGSPGTYEQYF. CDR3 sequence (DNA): TGCAGCGTTGGAGGCTCCCCGGGGACCTACGAGCAGTACTTC.

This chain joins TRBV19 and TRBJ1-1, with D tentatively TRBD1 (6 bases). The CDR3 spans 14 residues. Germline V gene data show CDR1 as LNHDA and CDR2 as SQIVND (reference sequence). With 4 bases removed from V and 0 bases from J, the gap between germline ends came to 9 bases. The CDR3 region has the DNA TGTGCCAGTAGTAGGACAGATCTGAACACTGAAGCTTTCTTT. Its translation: CASSRTDLNTEAFF.

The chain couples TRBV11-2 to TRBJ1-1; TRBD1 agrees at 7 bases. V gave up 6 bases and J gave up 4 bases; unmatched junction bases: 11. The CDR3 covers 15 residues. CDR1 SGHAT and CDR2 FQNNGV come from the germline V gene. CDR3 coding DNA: TGTGCCAGCAGATTGGGACAGCCGGGTGGCACTGAAGCTTTCTTT. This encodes CASRLGQPGGTEAFF. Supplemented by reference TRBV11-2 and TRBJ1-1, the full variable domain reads EAGVAQSPRYKIIEKRQSVAFWCNPISGHATLYWYQQILGQGPKLLIQFQNNGVVDDSQLPKDRFSAERLKGVDSTLKIQPAKLEDSAVYLCASRLGQPGGTEAFFGQGTRLTVV.

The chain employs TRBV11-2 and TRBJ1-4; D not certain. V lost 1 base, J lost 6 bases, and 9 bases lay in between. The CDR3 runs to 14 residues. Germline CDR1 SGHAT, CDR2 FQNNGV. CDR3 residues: CASSLVSTHEKLFF. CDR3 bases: TGTGCCAGCAGCTTAGTTTCCACTCATGAAAAACTGTTTTTT. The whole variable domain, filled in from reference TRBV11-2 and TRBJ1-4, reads EAGVAQSPRYKIIEKRQSVAFWCNPISGHATLYWYQQILGQGPKLLIQFQNNGVVDDSQLPKDRFSAERLKGVDSTLKIQPAKLEDSAVYLCASSLVSTHEKLFFGSGTQLSVL.

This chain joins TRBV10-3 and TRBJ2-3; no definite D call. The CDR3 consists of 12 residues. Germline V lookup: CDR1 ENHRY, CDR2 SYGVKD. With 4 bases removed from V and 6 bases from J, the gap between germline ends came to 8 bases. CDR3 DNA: TGTGCCATCAGTGCCGAACGGGATACGCAGTATTTT. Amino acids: CAISAERDTQYF.

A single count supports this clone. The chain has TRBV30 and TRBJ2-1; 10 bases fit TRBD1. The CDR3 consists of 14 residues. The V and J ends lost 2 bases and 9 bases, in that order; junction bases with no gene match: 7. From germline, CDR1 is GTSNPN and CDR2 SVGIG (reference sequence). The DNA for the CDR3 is TGTGCCTGGAGTACTGGGACAGGGGTCGGTGAGCAGTTCTTC. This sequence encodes CAWSTGTGVGEQFF.

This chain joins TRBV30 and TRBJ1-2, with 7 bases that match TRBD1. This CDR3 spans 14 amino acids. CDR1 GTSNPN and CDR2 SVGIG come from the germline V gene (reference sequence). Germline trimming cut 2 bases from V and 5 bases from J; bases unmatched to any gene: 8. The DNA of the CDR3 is TGTGCCTGGAGTCCCGGGACAGCGGGTTATGGCTACACCTTC. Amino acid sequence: CAWSPGTAGYGYTF.

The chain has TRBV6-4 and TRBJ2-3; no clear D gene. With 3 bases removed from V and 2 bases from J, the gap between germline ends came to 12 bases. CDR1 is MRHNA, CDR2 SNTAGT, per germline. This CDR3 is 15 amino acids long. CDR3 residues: CASSEGGEPTDTQYF. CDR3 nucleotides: TGTGCCAGCAGTGAAGGCGGAGAACCCACAGATACGCAGTATTTT.

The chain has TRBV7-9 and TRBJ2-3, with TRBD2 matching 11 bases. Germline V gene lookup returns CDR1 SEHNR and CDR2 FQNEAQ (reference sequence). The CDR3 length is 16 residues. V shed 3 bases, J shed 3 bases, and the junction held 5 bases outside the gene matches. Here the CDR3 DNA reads TGTGCCAGCAGCTTCCTAGCGGGAGGCCTTACAGATACGCAGTATTTT. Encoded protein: CASSFLAGGLTDTQYF.

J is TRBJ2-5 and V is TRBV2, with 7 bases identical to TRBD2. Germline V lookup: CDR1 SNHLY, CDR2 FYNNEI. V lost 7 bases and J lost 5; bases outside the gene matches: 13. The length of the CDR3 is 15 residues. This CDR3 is CASTIRGLGLETQYF. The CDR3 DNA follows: TGTGCCAGCACCATCAGAGGACTAGGGTTGGAGACCCAGTACTTC.

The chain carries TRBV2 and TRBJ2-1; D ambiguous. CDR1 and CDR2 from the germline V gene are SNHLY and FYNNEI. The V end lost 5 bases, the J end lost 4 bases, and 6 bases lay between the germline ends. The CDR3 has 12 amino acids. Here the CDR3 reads CASSHGYNEQFF. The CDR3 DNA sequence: TGTGCCAGCAGTCACGGGTACAATGAGCAGTTCTTC.

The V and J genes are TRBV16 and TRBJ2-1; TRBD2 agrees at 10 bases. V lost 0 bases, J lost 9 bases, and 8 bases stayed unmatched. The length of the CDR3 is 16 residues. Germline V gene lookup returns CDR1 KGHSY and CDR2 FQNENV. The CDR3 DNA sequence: TGTGCCAGCAGCCAATCACAGGCACTAGCGGGAACTGAGCAGTTCTTC. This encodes CASSQSQALAGTEQFF.

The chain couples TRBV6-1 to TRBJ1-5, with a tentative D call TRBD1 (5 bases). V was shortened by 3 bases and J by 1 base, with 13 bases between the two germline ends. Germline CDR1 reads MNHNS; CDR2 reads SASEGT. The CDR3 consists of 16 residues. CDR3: CASSDRMGPSNQPQHF. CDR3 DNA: TGTGCCAGCAGTGACAGAATGGGGCCGAGCAATCAGCCCCAGCATTTT.

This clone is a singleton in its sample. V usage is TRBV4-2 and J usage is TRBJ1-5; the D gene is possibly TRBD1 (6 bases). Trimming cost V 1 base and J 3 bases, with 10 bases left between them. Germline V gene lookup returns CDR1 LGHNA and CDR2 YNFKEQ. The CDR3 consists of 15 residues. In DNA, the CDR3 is TGTGCCAGCAGCCAAGGCACGGGGGCCAATCAGCCCCAGCATTTT. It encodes CASSQGTGANQPQHF.

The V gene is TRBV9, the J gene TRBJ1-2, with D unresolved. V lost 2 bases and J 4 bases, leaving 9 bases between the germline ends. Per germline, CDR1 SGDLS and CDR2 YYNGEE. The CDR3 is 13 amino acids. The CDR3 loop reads CASSVDRSYGYTF. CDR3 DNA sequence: TGTGCCAGCAGCGTGGACCGCAGCTATGGCTACACCTTC.

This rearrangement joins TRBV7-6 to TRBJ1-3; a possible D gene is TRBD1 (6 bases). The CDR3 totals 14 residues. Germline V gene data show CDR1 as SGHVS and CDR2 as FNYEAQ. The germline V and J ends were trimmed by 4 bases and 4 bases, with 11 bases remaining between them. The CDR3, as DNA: TGTGCCAGCAGCTCCACAGGGCAAGGAAACACCATATATTTT. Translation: CASSSTGQGNTIYF.

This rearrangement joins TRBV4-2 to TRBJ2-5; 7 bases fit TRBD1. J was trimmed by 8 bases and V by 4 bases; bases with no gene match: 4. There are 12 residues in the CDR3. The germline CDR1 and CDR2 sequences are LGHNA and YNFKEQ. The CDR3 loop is CASSLDRDTQYF. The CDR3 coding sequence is TGTGCCAGCAGCCTTGACAGGGACACCCAGTACTTC.

CDR3 DNA: TGCGCCAGCAGAGCTGACAGGGGGCTGAATGAGCAGTTCTTC. Translated: CASRADRGLNEQFF. The chain has TRBV5-1 and TRBJ2-1; 10 nucleotides line up with TRBD1. Looked up from germline, CDR1 is SGHRS and CDR2 is YFSETQ. Trimming took 5 bases from V and 7 from J; bases not matched to a gene: 6. The CDR3 length is 14 residues.

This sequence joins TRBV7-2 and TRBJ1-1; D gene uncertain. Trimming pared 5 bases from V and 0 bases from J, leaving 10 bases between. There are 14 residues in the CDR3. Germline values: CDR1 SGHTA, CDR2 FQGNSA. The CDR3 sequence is CASSLHSMNTEAFF. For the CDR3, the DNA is TGTGCCAGCAGCCTACACTCAATGAACACTGAAGCTTTCTTT. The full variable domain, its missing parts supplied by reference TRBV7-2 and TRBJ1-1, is GAGVSQSPSNKVTEKGKDVELRCDPISGHTALYWYRQSLGQGLEFLIYFQGNSAPDKSGLPSDRFSAERTGGSVSTLTIQRTQQEDSAVYLCASSLHSMNTEAFFGQGTRLTVV.

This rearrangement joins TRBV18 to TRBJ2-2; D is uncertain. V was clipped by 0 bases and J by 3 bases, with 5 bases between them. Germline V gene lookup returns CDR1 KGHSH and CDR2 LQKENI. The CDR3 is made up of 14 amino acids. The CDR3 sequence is CASSPPRYTGELFF. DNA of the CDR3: TGTGCCAGCTCACCACCGCGGTACACCGGGGAGCTGTTTTTT.

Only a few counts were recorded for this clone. CDR3 DNA: TGTGCCAGCAGCTTGGTCGGGGGTTATGTCATAGGCGGCTACACCTTC. The encoded protein is CASSLVGGYVIGGYTF. The chain couples TRBV5-6 to TRBJ1-2; possible D gene TRBD1, 5 bases. The CDR3 loop spans 16 amino acids. V was shortened by 0 bases and J by 8 bases, with 20 bases between the two germline ends. Germline-derived CDR1 and CDR2 are SGHDT and YYEEEE.

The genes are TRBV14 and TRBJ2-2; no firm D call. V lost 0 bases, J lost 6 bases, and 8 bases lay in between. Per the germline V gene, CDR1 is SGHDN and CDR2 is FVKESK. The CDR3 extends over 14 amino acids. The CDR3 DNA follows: TGTGCCAGCAGCCAAGACTTGAGGTCCGGGGAGCTGTTTTTT. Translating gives CASSQDLRSGELFF. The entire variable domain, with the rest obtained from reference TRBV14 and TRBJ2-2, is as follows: EAGVTQFPSHSVIEKGQTVTLRCDPISGHDNLYWYRRVMGKEIKFLLHFVKESKQDESGMPNNRFLAERTGGTYSTLKVQPAELEDSGVYFCASSQDLRSGELFFGEGSRLTVL.